A single T cell receptor (beta chain) is shown here with its context. Repertoires were generated with immunoSEQ multiplex PCR, while TCRdb's copy carries only in-frame clones and drops some. The table includes some 130,000 clones, about 90% detected once. This sample is drawn from a study of T cell responses to AZD1222 COVID-19 vaccine. The clonotype originates from an adult in good health. The sample here was peripheral blood, taken on day 0 of AZD1222 vaccination.

The CDR3 nucleotides are TGCGCCAGCAGCTTCGACAGCTCCTATAATTCACCCCTCCACTTT. Amino acid sequence: CASSFDSSYNSPLHF. This chain connects TRBV5-1 to TRBJ1-6, with a weak D call TRBD1 (5 bases). With 2 bases removed from V and 0 bases from J, the gap between germline ends came to 6 bases. The CDR3 is 15 amino acids. Looked up from germline, CDR1 is SGHRS and CDR2 is YFSETQ.